This TCR beta chain was documented in a study of cytomegalovirus exposure and HLA in healthy donors. Overall study findings and caveats: The number of N-insertions in an Asian-associated ancestry cluster was reportedly below the roughly 670-donor mean in a later analysis.

A word on this clone: The antigen is undetermined.

V lost 4 bases, J lost 15 bases, and 14 bases lay in between. The CDR3 totals 11 residues. 13 Jbeta primers and 60 Vbeta primers were used for the PCR. The protocol was immunoSEQ multiplex PCR, while the TCRdb copy is restricted to in-frame clones and leaves out a portion. The table records over 150,000 clones, more than 60% of them present only once. The chain uses TRBV5-3 and TRBJ2-1; the D is unclear. TRBV5-3 counts as an open reading frame of uncertain function. This clonotype originated in a woman under 40 in good health and CMV-seropositive. Sequencing was carried out using PBMCs. CDR3 protein: CARSLPSPRFF. The DNA of the CDR3 is TGTGCCAGAAGCCTACCCTCCCCGAGGTTCTTC.